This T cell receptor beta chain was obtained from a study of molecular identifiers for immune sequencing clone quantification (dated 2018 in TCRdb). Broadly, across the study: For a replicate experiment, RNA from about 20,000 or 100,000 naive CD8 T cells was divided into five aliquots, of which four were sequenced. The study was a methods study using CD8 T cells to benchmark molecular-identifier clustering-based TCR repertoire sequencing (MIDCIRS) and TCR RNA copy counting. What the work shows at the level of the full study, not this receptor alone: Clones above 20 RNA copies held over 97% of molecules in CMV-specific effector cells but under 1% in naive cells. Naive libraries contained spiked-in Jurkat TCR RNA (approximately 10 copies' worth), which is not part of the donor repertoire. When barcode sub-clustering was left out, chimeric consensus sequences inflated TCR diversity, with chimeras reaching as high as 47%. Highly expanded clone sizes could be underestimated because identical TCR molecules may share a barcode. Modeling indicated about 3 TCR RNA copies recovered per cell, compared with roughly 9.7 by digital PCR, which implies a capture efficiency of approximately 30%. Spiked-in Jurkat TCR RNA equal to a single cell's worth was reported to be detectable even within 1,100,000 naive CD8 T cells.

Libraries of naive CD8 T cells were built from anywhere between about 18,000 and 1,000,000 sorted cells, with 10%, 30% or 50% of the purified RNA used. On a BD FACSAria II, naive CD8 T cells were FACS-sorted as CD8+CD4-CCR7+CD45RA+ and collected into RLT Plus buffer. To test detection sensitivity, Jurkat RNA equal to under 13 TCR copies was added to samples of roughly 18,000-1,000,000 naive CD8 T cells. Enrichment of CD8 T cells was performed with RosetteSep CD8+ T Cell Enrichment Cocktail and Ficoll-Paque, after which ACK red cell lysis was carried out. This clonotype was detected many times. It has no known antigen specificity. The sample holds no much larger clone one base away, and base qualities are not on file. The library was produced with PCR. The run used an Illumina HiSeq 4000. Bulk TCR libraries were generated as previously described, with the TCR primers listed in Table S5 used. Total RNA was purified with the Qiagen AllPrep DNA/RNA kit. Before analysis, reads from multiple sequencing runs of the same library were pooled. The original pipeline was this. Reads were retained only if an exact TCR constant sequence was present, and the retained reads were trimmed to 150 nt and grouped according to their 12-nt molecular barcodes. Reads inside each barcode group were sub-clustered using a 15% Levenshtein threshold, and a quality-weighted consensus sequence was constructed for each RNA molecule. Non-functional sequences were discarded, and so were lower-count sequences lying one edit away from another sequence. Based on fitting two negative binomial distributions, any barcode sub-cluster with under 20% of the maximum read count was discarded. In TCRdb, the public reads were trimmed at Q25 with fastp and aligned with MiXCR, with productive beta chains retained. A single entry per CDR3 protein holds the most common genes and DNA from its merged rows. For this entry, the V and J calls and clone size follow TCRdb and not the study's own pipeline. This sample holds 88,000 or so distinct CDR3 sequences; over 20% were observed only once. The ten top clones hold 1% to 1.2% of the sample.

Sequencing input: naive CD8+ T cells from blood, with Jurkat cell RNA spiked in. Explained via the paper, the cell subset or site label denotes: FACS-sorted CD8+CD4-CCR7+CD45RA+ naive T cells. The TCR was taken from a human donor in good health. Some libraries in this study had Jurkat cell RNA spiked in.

The CDR3 is CASSLPGGEGTDTQYF. The DNA sequence follows: TGTGCCAGCAGTCTGCCTGGGGGTGAGGGGACAGATACGCAGTATTTT. The chain couples TRBV6-5 to TRBJ2-3; the D call could be TRBD1 or TRBD2, with each sharing 5 bases. Reading the germline V gene gives CDR1 MNHEY and CDR2 SVGAGI. The CDR3, cysteine through phenylalanine, is 16 amino acids long. The retained sequence is limited to the CDR3, 48 bases, with the frame set at the first base. At the junction V is shortened by 5 bases and J by 3 bases, with 18 bases in between.